The clone carrying this T cell receptor (beta chain) has only a few counts. Its antigen is not identified. The sample belongs to a study of T cells after posttransplantation cyclophosphamide. Study-wide results and caveats: Recipient CMV seropositivity and CMV reactivation strongly tracked TRB clonality. Donor-recipient repertoire similarity was low at 1-2 months, rising over year one.

Deletions cut 4 bases from V and 2 bases from J, with 20 bases between. The CDR3 covers 18 residues. Germline values: CDR1 KGHDR, CDR2 SFDVKD. Assay: immunoSEQ multiplex PCR; the TCRdb copy retains only in-frame clones and omits some. This repertoire holds 25,000 to 35,000 clones, and none appear only once. Material for sequencing was PBMCs. The TCR sequence derives from a woman in her 30s in good health and a related stem cell transplant donor. The chain employs TRBV24-1 and TRBJ2-4, with D perhaps matching TRBD2 (7 bases). For the CDR3, the DNA is TGTGCCACCAGTGAGAGGGGGGGTACAGGGACCTCCAAAAACATTCAGTACTTC. Translating it yields CATSERGGTGTSKNIQYF.